This T cell receptor (beta chain) comes out of a study of cytomegalovirus exposure and HLA in healthy donors. The CDR3 is 12 amino acids. Germline V gene data show CDR1 as SGHNT and CDR2 as YYREEE (reference sequence). Trimming pared 4 bases from V and 3 bases from J, leaving 8 bases between. About this clone itself: The antigen remains unidentified. Other nucleotide sequences in the sample specify the same CDR3.

Study-wide points: A few chains tied to CMV proved CMV antigen-specific in vitro. Likely technical artifact: a cluster of highly shared sequence variants.

Use of 60 Vbeta and 13 Jbeta primers characterized the PCR. TCRdb's table, derived via immunoSEQ multiplex PCR, lists solely in-frame clones and lacks some. In the table there are some 130,000 clones, about 80% of which are singletons. The receptor's source is a man aged 35-49 years in good health and CMV-seronegative. The sequencing input was PBMCs. This chain connects TRBV5-4 to TRBJ2-7; D not resolved. CDR3 in DNA: TGTGCCAGCAGCCTGGACGGCTACGAGCAGTACTTC. Translating it yields CASSLDGYEQYF.